This is a list of T cell receptor beta chains from one sample in a study of T cell changes during pregnancy in multiple sclerosis. Produced via immunoSEQ multiplex PCR; TCRdb's table is partial and in-frame only. Of approximately 89,000 clones in the sample, just under 95% were seen once. Here the sequenced sample was peripheral blood, taken in the third trimester of pregnancy. These receptors all stem from a female donor with multiple sclerosis, enrolled in a pregnancy study. The CDR3 runs from the conserved cysteine through the conserved F or W. Each record gives: clone size, V gene, J gene, CDR3 protein. Size tells how often a clone was seen (once, few, many) or the class of an expanded clone, and some rows leave it out.

>NA|TRBV19|TRBJ1-1
CASSTARGAEAFF
>once|TRBV4-1|TRBJ2-7
CASSQPGQGVHEQYF
>NA|TRBV28|TRBJ2-1
CASNLPPPAGTYNEQFF
>NA|TRBV19|TRBJ2-3
CASSWDRVNGDTQYF
>NA|TRBV27|TRBJ2-1
CASSLRGTRYNEQFF
>NA|TRBV4-1|TRBJ2-3
CASSQERATSVPDTQYF
>NA|TRBV27|TRBJ2-3
CASSLRGSDTQYF
>NA|TRBV7-8|TRBJ1-5
CASSLTPNLQPQHF
>NA|TRBV6-1|TRBJ2-3
CASSEGTSYTDTQYF
>once|TRBV7-9|TRBJ2-2
CASSQGQGTGELFF
>once|TRBV28|TRBJ1-4
CASRGGPVTEKLFF
>NA|TRBV5-1|TRBJ2-7
CASSLAGDVRAYEQYF
>NA|TRBV7-3|TRBJ2-2
CASSLTPEVGELFF
>NA|TRBV6-4|TRBJ2-7
CASSVRSPSGGAYEQYF
>NA|TRBV4-1|TRBJ1-2
CASSQQQGIPLNYGYTF
>NA|TRBV11-3|TRBJ2-3
CASSLSSGFGTDTQYF
>NA|TRBV2|TRBJ2-7
CASSVFRGRNEQYF
>once|TRBV29-1|TRBJ2-7
CSVVGTGREQYF
>NA|TRBV18|TRBJ2-7
CASTMNRGDYEQYF
>NA|TRBV5-1|TRBJ2-5
CASSLGGQGGQETQYF
>NA|TRBV9|TRBJ2-1
CASSVSGPNNEQFF
>NA|TRBV2|TRBJ2-7
CASSETGAISYEQYF
>NA|TRBV28|TRBJ1-1
CASSQYGLDSEAFF
>NA|TRBV5-1|TRBJ2-1
CASSPRGESYNEQFF
>NA|TRBV5-1|TRBJ2-3
CASSYGQPTDTQYF
>NA|TRBV11-3|TRBJ2-7
CASSLGNEQYF
>NA|TRBV5-1|TRBJ2-3
CASSLVSSTDTQYF
>NA|TRBV27|TRBJ1-2
CASSFSPREVDGYGYTF
>NA|TRBV10-3|TRBJ2-5
CAISASGTETQYF